A single T cell receptor (beta chain) is shown here with its context. The antigen is undetermined. V was trimmed by 5 bases and J by 0 bases, leaving 13 bases between them. This CDR3 spans 16 amino acids. Per the germline V gene, CDR1 is SEHNR and CDR2 is FQNEAQ (reference sequence). The data were obtained in a study of T cell repertoires in cytomegalovirus infection. Using its own MiXCR run on the reads, TCRdb lists one record per CDR3 protein. The sample lists over 120,000 distinct CDR3 sequences, 30% to 40% occurring once. Material: CD8+ T cells from cultured PBMCs, obtained from culture after CMV antigen stimulation. This TCR was sampled from a human donor in good health (CMV status not recorded). Some clones in this sample may be carry-over from other donors' samples. The gene calls are TRBV7-9 and TRBJ1-4; D may be TRBD1 (5 bases). Written as DNA, the CDR3 is TGTGCCAGCAGCCTCTTAGACAGCACAACTAATGAAAAACTGTTTTTT. As protein: CASSLLDSTTNEKLFF. Using reference TRBV7-9 and TRBJ1-4 for the parts outside the CDR3, the full variable domain is DTGVSQNPRHKITKRGQNVTFRCDPISEHNRLYWYRQTLGQGPEFLTYFQNEAQLEKSRLLSDRFSAERPKGSFSTLEIQRTEQGDSAMYLCASSLLDSTTNEKLFFGSGTQLSVL.